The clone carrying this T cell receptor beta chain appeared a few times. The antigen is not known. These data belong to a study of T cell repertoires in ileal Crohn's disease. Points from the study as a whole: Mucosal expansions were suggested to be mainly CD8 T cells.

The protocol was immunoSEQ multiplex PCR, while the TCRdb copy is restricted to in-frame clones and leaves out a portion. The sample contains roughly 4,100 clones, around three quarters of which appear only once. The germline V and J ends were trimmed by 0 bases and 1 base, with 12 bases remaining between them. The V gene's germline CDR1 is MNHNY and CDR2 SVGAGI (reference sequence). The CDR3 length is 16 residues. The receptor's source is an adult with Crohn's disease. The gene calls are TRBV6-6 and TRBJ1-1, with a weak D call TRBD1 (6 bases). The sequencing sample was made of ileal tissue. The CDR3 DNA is TGTGCCAGCAGTTACTCGAATTTCAGGGGGAACACTGAAGCTTTCTTT. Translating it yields CASSYSNFRGNTEAFF.